This TCR beta chain was observed in a study of blood T cell repertoires in COVID-19. For the study at large: The United States, Italy and Spain provided the acute and convalescent COVID-19 samples. From T cells, B-cell-depleted T cells, or PBMCs came the material, which was cDNA or gDNA.

Authors' data handling: Reference gene primer amplification in the assay estimated nucleated cell counts. Libraries were prepared by immunoSEQ multiplex PCR; TCRdb keeps only in-frame clonotypes and omits some of them. Clone size and V and J calls were adopted from that table, with D and trimming inferred from the DNA. Of approximately 110,000 clones detected, approximately 72% appear once; the ten largest clones hold roughly 19%. This CDR3 is 14 amino acids long. Germline V gives CDR1 LNHDA, CDR2 SQIVND (reference sequence). Trimming took 7 bases from V and 6 from J; bases not matched to a gene: 7. The genes are TRBV19 and TRBJ2-2, with 8 nucleotides matching TRBD1. The sample comprised peripheral blood. This receptor was obtained from a woman in her seventies with acute or convalescent COVID-19. The CDR3 DNA reads as TGTGCCAGTATACGGCAGGGGGCGTCCGGGGAGCTGTTTTTT. This sequence encodes CASIRQGASGELFF. Filled out from reference TRBV19 and TRBJ2-2, the complete variable domain reads DGGITQSPKYLFRKEGQNVTLSCEQNLNHDAMYWYRQDPGQGLRLIYYSQIVNDFQKGDIAEGYSVSREKKESFPLTVTSAQKNPTAFYLCASIRQGASGELFFGEGSRLTVL.